The present TCR beta chain was sequenced within a study of shared clonotypes between healthy human individuals. Study-wide findings and caveats: Donors were few, which limited the genetic and exposure-history diversity represented. The expectation was that sequencing depth would affect clonotype sharing among donors.

Clones were sequenced by immunoSEQ multiplex PCR, and TCRdb holds only the in-frame ones, with some missing. The data hold about 190,000 clones, with over 50% observed a single time. This clone came up a few times. Antigen unknown. The clonotype was recovered from a man aged 30 to 39 in good health. The source material was memory CD4+ T cells sorted from blood. Subset defined: CD45RA-negative fraction.

CDR3 bases: TGTGCCAGCAGCTCGCAGGGACAGGGTTGGGAGACCCAGTACTTC. It translates to CASSSQGQGWETQYF. The chain employs TRBV11-2 and TRBJ2-5; 9 bases agree with TRBD1. Germline CDR1 is SGHAT and CDR2 is FQNNGV. This CDR3 is built from 15 residues. Unmatched junction bases numbered 8, after V lost 4 bases and J lost 5 bases.